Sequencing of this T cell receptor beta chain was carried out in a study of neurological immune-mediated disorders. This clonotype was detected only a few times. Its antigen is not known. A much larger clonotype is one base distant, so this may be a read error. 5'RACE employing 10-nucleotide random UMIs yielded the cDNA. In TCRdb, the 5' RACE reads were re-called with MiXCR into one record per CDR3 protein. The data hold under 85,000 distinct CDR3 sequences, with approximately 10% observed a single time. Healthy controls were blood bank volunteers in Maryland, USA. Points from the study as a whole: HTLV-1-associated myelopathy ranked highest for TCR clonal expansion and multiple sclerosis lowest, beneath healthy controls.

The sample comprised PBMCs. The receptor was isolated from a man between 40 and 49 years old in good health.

In DNA form, the CDR3 reads TGTGCCAGCAGTTACCGGGCGGGAACTAAGTACGAGCAGTACTTC. Protein: CASSYRAGTKYEQYF. The rearrangement links TRBV28 to TRBJ2-7; maybe TRBD2 (6 bases). The ends were cut back, 4 bases at V and 4 bases at J, with 17 bases in the middle. Per germline, CDR1 MDHEN and CDR2 SYDVKM. The CDR3 sequence is 15 residues long.